This T cell receptor beta chain derives from a study of T cells in Graves' hyperthyroidism and ophthalmopathy. Findings and limits, study-wide: By a 13 V-J model, ophthalmopathy was set apart from stable hyperthyroidism.

Of note for this clonotype: What it recognizes is unknown.

CDR3 length: 16 amino acids. V lost 0 bases to trimming and J lost 4 bases; unmatched junction nucleotides: 8. Germline V gene data show CDR1 as DFQATT and CDR2 as SNEGSKA (reference sequence). Amplification yielded TCR beta CDR3 regions, with RNA transcripts as the source. An initial round of RT-PCR targeting the TCR CDR3 relied on the HTBI primer set. TCRdb analysed the multiplex PCR reads with MiXCR anew, one entry per CDR3 protein. The table has 210,000 or so distinct CDR3 sequences, roughly 18% seen once. This TCR derives from a man over 45 with Graves' hyperthyroidism. Sequencing input: blood. The gene calls are TRBV20-1 and TRBJ2-3; 9 bases are shared with TRBD2. The CDR3 spells CSARERGGLASDTQYF. As DNA, the CDR3 is TGCAGTGCTAGAGAAAGGGGGGGACTAGCATCAGATACGCAGTATTTT.